This T cell receptor (beta chain) originates from a study of spatial heterogeneity in lung cancer. Across the whole study: Raw-read counts averaged over ten per unique TCR and UMI combination.

Study outcomes and limitations: The study found ubiquitous expanded tumor TCRs in blood more at resection than follow-up.

Each TCR cDNA molecule bore a unique molecular identifier. MiXCR was run by TCRdb on the 5' RACE reads, yielding one entry per CDR3 protein. Among about 42,000 distinct CDR3 sequences listed, approximately 6.2% were seen once. A word on this clonotype: Its target is not known.

Sample time point: sample taken at primary tumor resection. Trimming cost V 5 bases and J 3 bases, with 28 bases left between them. Germline lookup yields CDR1 SEHNR and CDR2 FQNEAQ (reference sequence). The length of the CDR3 is 19 residues. The chain joins TRBV7-9 to TRBJ1-2; the D gene is possibly TRBD1 (5 bases). The receptor was isolated from a female donor with early-stage non-small cell lung cancer. The sequencing here drew on PBMCs, taken at surgery. CDR3 region: CASSPPLRRTRGDDYGYTF. CDR3 bases: TGTGCCAGCAGCCCACCATTACGTCGGACAAGGGGCGATGACTATGGCTACACCTTC.